A selection of T cell receptor beta chains follows, all from one sample in a study of cytomegalovirus exposure and HLA in healthy donors. Repertoires were generated with immunoSEQ multiplex PCR, while TCRdb's copy carries only in-frame clones and drops some. The table lists fewer than 120,000 clones, approximately 83% of them singletons. Sequenced material: PBMCs. The receptor set was obtained from a man aged 35 to 55 in good health and CMV-seronegative. CDR3s include the opening cysteine and the closing phenylalanine or tryptophan. The D gene is left open where the match is weak. Not every row has a clone size; where given, it reads once, few, many or a size class.

J: TRBJ2-7; size: NA; D: TRBD1; V: TRBV27; CDR3: CASSPGQGPYEQYF; DNA: TGTGCCAGCAGTCCTGGACAGGGGCCTTACGAGCAGTACTTC
J: TRBJ1-2; size: NA; D: TRBD1; V: TRBV7-2; CDR3: CASSPQRGQEYGYTF; DNA: TGTGCCAGCAGCCCCCAACGGGGACAGGAGTATGGCTACACCTTC
J: TRBJ2-3; size: NA; D: NA; V: TRBV4-2; CDR3: CASSQVQGSTDTQYF; DNA: TGTGCCAGCAGCCAAGTTCAGGGAAGCACAGATACGCAGTATTTT
J: TRBJ2-2; size: NA; D: NA; V: TRBV29-1; CDR3: CSVVERGFTGELFF; DNA: TGCAGCGTTGTGGAACGGGGGTTCACCGGGGAGCTGTTTTTT
J: TRBJ1-1; size: NA; D: NA; V: TRBV5-4; CDR3: CASSLDRAPNTEAFF; DNA: TGTGCCAGCAGCTTGGACAGGGCCCCTAACACTGAAGCTTTCTTT
J: TRBJ2-7; size: NA; D: TRBD1; V: TRBV10-3; CDR3: CAKTGGHEQYF; DNA: TGTGCCAAGACAGGGGGCCACGAGCAGTACTTC
J: TRBJ1-2; size: NA; D: TRBD1; V: TRBV6-1; CDR3: CASSEGTGTGYGYTF; DNA: TGTGCCAGCAGTGAAGGGACAGGGACGGGCTATGGCTACACCTTC
J: TRBJ1-5; size: NA; D: NA; V: TRBV28; CDR3: CASNEKSNQPQHF; DNA: TGTGCCAGCAACGAGAAAAGCAATCAGCCCCAGCATTTT
J: TRBJ2-7; size: NA; D: NA; V: TRBV7-9; CDR3: CASSLGGAFTYEQYF; DNA: TGTGCCAGCAGCTTAGGCGGGGCCTTTACCTACGAGCAGTACTTC
J: TRBJ1-1; size: once; D: TRBD1; V: TRBV30; CDR3: CAWSKTGGRTEAFF; DNA: TGTGCCTGGAGTAAGACAGGGGGTCGGACTGAAGCTTTCTTT
J: TRBJ2-1; size: NA; D: TRBD2; V: TRBV5-1; CDR3: CASSDLELAGAYNEQFF; DNA: TGCGCCAGCAGCGATCTAGAACTAGCGGGCGCATACAATGAGCAGTTCTTC
J: TRBJ1-5; size: NA; D: NA; V: TRBV30; CDR3: CAWSPPGPTRNQPQHF; DNA: TGTGCCTGGAGTCCCCCAGGCCCTACTCGGAATCAGCCCCAGCATTTT
J: TRBJ1-4; size: NA; D: NA; V: TRBV13; CDR3: CASSLGQVEKLFF; DNA: TGTGCCAGCAGCTTAGGACAGGTGGAAAAACTGTTTTTT
J: TRBJ1-2; size: NA; D: TRBD1; V: TRBV28; CDR3: CASSSGTGYYGYTF; DNA: TGTGCCAGCAGTTCGGGGACAGGGTACTATGGCTACACCTTC
J: TRBJ2-3; size: NA; D: TRBD2; V: TRBV29-1; CDR3: CSVAPTSGGNADTQYF; DNA: TGCAGCGTGGCCCCAACTAGCGGGGGCAACGCAGATACGCAGTATTTT